This T cell receptor beta chain was documented in a study of T cell responses to AZD1222 COVID-19 vaccine. On this clone itself: The antigen remains undetermined.

Trimming pared 4 bases from V and 0 bases from J, leaving 10 bases between. CDR1 is SGDLS, CDR2 YYNGEE, per germline. The CDR3 consists of 14 residues. Broader study findings: Baseline testing showed seropositivity in only a handful of AZD1222 recipients. After the peak T cell response, and only then, were repertoires sampled.

Assay: immunoSEQ multiplex PCR; the TCRdb copy retains only in-frame clones and omits some. Of some 150,000 clones in the sample, more than 80% are singletons; the top ten hold 0.85% to 0.95%. This chain uses TRBV9 with TRBJ1-1, with no clear D. The TCR was taken from an adult in good health. The sample in question was peripheral blood, obtained on day 0 of MenACWY control vaccination. The CDR3 here is CASSREILNTEAFF. The CDR3 DNA sequence: TGTGCCAGCAGCCGAGAGATATTGAACACTGAAGCTTTCTTT.